The 22 T cell receptor beta chains given below trace back to one sample, sequenced in a study of blood T cells in healthy people across ages. Next came a second PCR, run for 7 to 11 cycles, which used a sample-barcoded 5' primer along with a J-beta primer mix. TCRdb re-analysed the 5' RACE reads in MiXCR, keeping a single row per CDR3 protein. Of around 2 million distinct CDR3 sequences in the sample, about two fifths are singletons; the top ten hold 23%. The sequencing sample was made of blood. These TCRs come from a human donor in good health.

This chain joins TRBV20-1 and TRBJ2-7; D is undetermined. Germline CDR1 and CDR2: DFQATT and SNEGSKA (reference sequence). The CDR3 spans 15 residues. V lost 6 bases and J 0 bases, leaving 18 bases between the germline ends. The CDR3 nucleotides are TGCAGTGCACTGTCCCCCAGCTCCTTCTCCTACGAGCAGTACTTC. The encoded protein is CSALSPSSFSYEQYF.

A few counts support this clonotype. The rearrangement joins TRBV12-3 or TRBV12-4 to TRBJ2-3, with 7 bases matching TRBD1. The CDR3 is made up of 14 amino acids. The V segment lost 5 bases and the J segment 3 bases; nucleotides outside the gene matches: 5. DNA of the CDR3: TGTGCCAGCAGTGCCTACAGGGGTACAGATACGCAGTATTTT. Its translation is CASSAYRGTDTQYF.

The V and J genes are TRBV5-1 and TRBJ1-1; no definite D call. The CDR3 extends over 15 amino acids. Germline V CDR1 and CDR2: SGHRS, YFSETQ. V gave up 0 bases and J gave up 6 bases, with 15 bases separating them. This chain's CDR3 is CASSLGDILISEAFF. CDR3 in DNA: TGCGCCAGCAGCTTGGGCGACATACTTATTTCTGAAGCTTTCTTT.

The chain joins TRBV20-1 to TRBJ2-5, with D unresolved. This CDR3 spans 13 amino acids. Germline CDR1 reads DFQATT; CDR2 reads SNEGSKA (reference sequence). With 3 bases removed from V and 7 bases from J, the gap between germline ends came to 15 bases. The CDR3 DNA reads TGCAGTGCTAGTCTGCTCTCTCTTGGGACCCAGTACTTC. Protein product: CSASLLSLGTQYF.

This clonotype was observed a few times. V and J are TRBV12-5 and TRBJ1-4, with a possible D match to TRBD1 (6 bases). Germline V gene sequence: CDR1 LGHNT, CDR2 FRNRAP. The CDR3 loop spans 18 amino acids. V dropped 4 bases and J dropped 0 bases, with 18 bases sitting between them. CDR3 in DNA: TGTGCTAGTGGTTCCCCCGGACAGACAGATACAACTAATGAAAAACTGTTTTTT. This encodes CASGSPGQTDTTNEKLFF.

This chain's CDR3 is CAISEVATNYGYTF. Here the CDR3 DNA reads TGTGCCATCAGTGAAGTTGCGACGAACTATGGCTACACCTTC. V gene TRBV10-3 combines with J gene TRBJ1-2; D is ambiguous. Trimming removed 3 bases from V and 2 bases from J, with 10 bases in between. CDR1 is ENHRY, CDR2 SYGVKD, per germline. The CDR3 contains 14 residues.

V is TRBV7-3 and J is TRBJ2-1, with 7 bases fitting TRBD2. V dropped 3 bases and J dropped 0; count of bases not matched to a gene: 11. The CDR3 is 18 amino acids. CDR1 and CDR2 from the germline V gene are SGHTA and FQGTGA. CDR3: CASSLVGLPIGSYNEQFF. The CDR3 DNA is TGTGCCAGCAGCTTGGTGGGACTACCTATCGGCTCCTACAATGAGCAGTTCTTC. The full variable domain, completed using reference TRBV7-3 and TRBJ2-1, is GAGVSQTPSNKVTEKGKYVELRCDPISGHTALYWYRQSLGQGPEFLIYFQGTGAADDSGLPNDRFFAVRPEGSVSTLKIQRTERGDSAVYLCASSLVGLPIGSYNEQFFGPGTRLTVL.

The rearrangement joins TRBV13 to TRBJ2-4; a weak D match, TRBD1 (6 bases). Near its end, the DNA agrees better with TRBJ2-7, so the J call may be wrong. In germline, CDR1 is PRHDT, CDR2 FYEKMQ (reference sequence). This CDR3 has 16 residues. CDR3 residues: CASSLSSQGDFYEQYF. The CDR3 DNA follows: TGTGCCAGCAGCTTATCTTCACAGGGAGATTTCTACGAGCAGTACTTC.

The chain has TRBV7-2 and TRBJ1-2, with no clear D. The germline gives CDR1 SGHTA, CDR2 FQGNSA. The CDR3 is 16 residues long. Between the trimmed V and J ends, which lost 3 bases and 4 bases, there was a span of 18 bases. In DNA, the CDR3 is TGTGCCAGCAGCTTTATGACCGGCAGAAGAAGCTATGGCTACACCTTC. This sequence encodes CASSFMTGRRSYGYTF.

The rearrangement uses TRBV7-6 and TRBJ2-1, with unresolved D. CDR1 SGHVS and CDR2 FNYEAQ come from the germline V gene. The CDR3 covers 15 residues. The V and J ends lost 0 bases and 5 bases respectively, with 11 bases between them. The CDR3 DNA follows: TGTGCCAGCAGCTTAGCGGTCGGGTACCACAATGAGCAGTTCTTC. Translated: CASSLAVGYHNEQFF.

This clonotype was counted a few times. For the CDR3, the DNA is TGTGCCAGCAGCTTGCAAGCGGCAGATACGCAGTATTTT. Amino acids: CASSLQAADTQYF. The rearrangement uses TRBV7-2 and TRBJ2-3; weak D call: TRBD2 (5 bases). Germline CDR1 reads SGHTA; CDR2 reads FQGNSA. V was cut by 3 bases and J by 4 bases, with 8 bases left in between. The CDR3 covers 13 residues. The full variable domain, completed using reference TRBV7-2 and TRBJ2-3, is GAGVSQSPSNKVTEKGKDVELRCDPISGHTALYWYRQSLGQGLEFLIYFQGNSAPDKSGLPSDRFSAERTGGSVSTLTIQRTQQEDSAVYLCASSLQAADTQYFGPGTRLTVL.

This clonotype was seen a handful of times. The chain combines TRBV6-5 with TRBJ1-2, with 9 bases aligning to TRBD1. Germline assignment: CDR1 MNHEY and CDR2 SVGAGI. The CDR3 consists of 19 residues. The V gene end was trimmed by 4 bases and the J gene end by 6 bases; junction bases not matched to a gene: 21. CDR3 loop: CASSSRLPRDRAYPNGYTF. The DNA for the CDR3 is TGTGCCAGCAGTTCTCGACTCCCTCGGGACAGGGCTTACCCCAATGGCTACACCTTC.

The V call is TRBV7-2, the J call TRBJ2-6; 9 bases are a match to TRBD1. CDR3 length equals 19 residues. After removal of 6 bases from V and 0 bases from J, the junction contained 12 bases not matched to a gene. Per the germline V gene, CDR1 is SGHTA and CDR2 is FQGNSA. The CDR3: CASRPGTGILHSGANVLTF. The CDR3, as DNA: TGTGCCAGCAGGCCCGGGACAGGGATCTTACACTCTGGGGCCAACGTCCTGACTTTC.

This clonotype was recorded many times. J is TRBJ2-3 and V is TRBV29-1; D not resolved. The CDR3 runs 11 residues. V was shortened by 8 bases and J by 2 bases, with 8 bases between the two germline ends. The germline V gene has CDR1 SQVTM and CDR2 ANQGSEA. The CDR3 region is CSFGVTDTQYF. CDR3 coding DNA: TGCAGCTTCGGAGTCACAGATACGCAGTATTTT.

The J gene is TRBJ2-1, the V gene TRBV5-1; 8 nucleotides match TRBD1. The V gene's germline CDR1 is SGHRS and CDR2 YFSETQ. V lost 2 bases and J lost 12; bases outside the gene matches: 7. The CDR3 has 13 amino acids. The CDR3 DNA reads TGCGCCAGCAGCTTCCGGTCCGACAGGGGGCAGTTCTTC. Protein product: CASSFRSDRGQFF.

The rearrangement links TRBV20-1 to TRBJ1-1; 7 nucleotides line up with TRBD1. The CDR3 runs to 15 residues. The trim removed 6 bases at V and 6 bases at J, leaving 16 bases unmatched. CDR1 DFQATT and CDR2 SNEGSKA come from the germline V gene (reference sequence). The CDR3: CSAEGAENRVAEAFF. Written as DNA, the CDR3 is TGCAGTGCCGAGGGGGCGGAGAACAGGGTCGCTGAAGCTTTCTTT.

The V and J genes are TRBV7-2 and TRBJ1-5; weak D call: TRBD1 (5 bases). Germline V lookup: CDR1 SGHTA, CDR2 FQGNSA. This CDR3 region has 15 residues. V lost 7 bases to trimming and J lost 7 bases, with 20 bases between them. CDR3 DNA sequence: TGTGCCAGCACAACCAACCCGGGGGGATGGCAGCCCCAGCATTTT. Translation: CASTTNPGGWQPQHF.

This clonotype occurred a few times. V and J are TRBV7-2 and TRBJ2-7; TRBD2 agrees at 7 bases. Germline V gene sequence: CDR1 SGHTA, CDR2 FQGNSA. This CDR3 is built from 13 residues. J gave up 6 bases and V 5 bases, and 7 bases lay outside the gene matches. As DNA, the CDR3 is TGTGCCAGCAGCCAAAGACTAGCTACCGAGCAGTACTTC. It is translated as CASSQRLATEQYF.

This chain links TRBV20-1 with TRBJ1-1; possible D gene TRBD1, 6 bases. Trimming left V 6 bases short and J 1 base short, with 21 bases between. The CDR3 contains 16 residues. Per the germline V gene, CDR1 is DFQATT and CDR2 is SNEGSKA (reference sequence). The CDR3 DNA reads TGCAGTGCACAGACAGGTCCCGATATGGGGAACACTGAAGCTTTCTTT. Its protein product is CSAQTGPDMGNTEAFF.

This clonotype has at least ten counts. V and J are TRBV27 and TRBJ2-7; D gene unclear. Trimming removed 1 base from V and 0 bases from J, with 7 bases in between. Germline lookup yields CDR1 MNHEY and CDR2 SMNVEV (reference sequence). The CDR3 sequence is 14 residues long. Here the CDR3 DNA reads TGTGCCAGCAGTTTATTTCAGGACTCCTACGAGCAGTACTTC. Its protein is CASSLFQDSYEQYF.

The V gene is TRBV5-1, the J gene TRBJ2-5, with 7 bases identical to TRBD1. The CDR3 consists of 14 residues. The J segment lost 1 base and the V segment lost 9 bases, leaving 9 bases of the junction unmatched. Germline V gene lookup returns CDR1 SGHRS and CDR2 YFSETQ. The CDR3 DNA reads TGCGCCACCGCTCTGGGGACAGTCCAAGAGACCCAGTACTTC. Translating gives CATALGTVQETQYF.

This chain links TRBV27 with TRBJ2-3, with a weak D call TRBD1 (5 bases). Germline assignment: CDR1 MNHEY and CDR2 SMNVEV (reference sequence). The CDR3 is 12 amino acids. The germline V and J ends were trimmed by 4 bases and 6 bases, with 8 bases remaining between them. CDR3 in amino acids: CASSSKGDTQYF. The CDR3 nucleotides read TGTGCCAGCAGTTCGAAGGGGGATACGCAGTATTTT.